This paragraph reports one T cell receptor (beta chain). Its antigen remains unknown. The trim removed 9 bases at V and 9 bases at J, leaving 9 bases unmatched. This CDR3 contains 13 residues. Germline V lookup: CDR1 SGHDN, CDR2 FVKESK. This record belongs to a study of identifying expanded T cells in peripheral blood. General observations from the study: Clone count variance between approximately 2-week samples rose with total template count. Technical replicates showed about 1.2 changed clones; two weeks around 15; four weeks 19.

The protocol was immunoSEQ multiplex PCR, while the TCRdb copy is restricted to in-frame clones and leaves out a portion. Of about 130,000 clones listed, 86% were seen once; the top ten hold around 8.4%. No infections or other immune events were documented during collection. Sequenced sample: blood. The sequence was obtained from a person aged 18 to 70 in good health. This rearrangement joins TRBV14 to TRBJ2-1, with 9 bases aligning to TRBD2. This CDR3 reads CASMVAGVSEQFF. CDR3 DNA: TGTGCCAGTATGGTAGCGGGAGTCAGTGAGCAGTTCTTC. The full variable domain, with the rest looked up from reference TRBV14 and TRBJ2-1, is EAGVTQFPSHSVIEKGQTVTLRCDPISGHDNLYWYRRVMGKEIKFLLHFVKESKQDESGMPNNRFLAERTGGTYSTLKVQPAELEDSGVYFCASMVAGVSEQFFGPGTRLTVL.